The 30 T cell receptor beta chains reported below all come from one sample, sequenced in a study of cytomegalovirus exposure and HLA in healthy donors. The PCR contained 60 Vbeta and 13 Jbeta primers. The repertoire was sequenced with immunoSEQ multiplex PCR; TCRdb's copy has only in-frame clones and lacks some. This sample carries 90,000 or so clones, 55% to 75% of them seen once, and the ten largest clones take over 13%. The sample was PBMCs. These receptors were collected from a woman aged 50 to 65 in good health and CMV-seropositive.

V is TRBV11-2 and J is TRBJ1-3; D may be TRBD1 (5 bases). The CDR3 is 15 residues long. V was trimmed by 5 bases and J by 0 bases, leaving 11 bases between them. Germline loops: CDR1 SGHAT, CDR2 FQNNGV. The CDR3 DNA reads TGTGCCAGCAGCGCGACAGCGTCCTCTGGAAACACCATATATTTT. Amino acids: CASSATASSGNTIYF.

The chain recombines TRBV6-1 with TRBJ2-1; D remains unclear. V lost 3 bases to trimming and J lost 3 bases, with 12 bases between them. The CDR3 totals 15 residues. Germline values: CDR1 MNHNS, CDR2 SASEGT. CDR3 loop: CASSDGSPNYNEQFF. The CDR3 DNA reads TGTGCCAGCAGTGATGGCAGTCCAAACTACAATGAGCAGTTCTTC.

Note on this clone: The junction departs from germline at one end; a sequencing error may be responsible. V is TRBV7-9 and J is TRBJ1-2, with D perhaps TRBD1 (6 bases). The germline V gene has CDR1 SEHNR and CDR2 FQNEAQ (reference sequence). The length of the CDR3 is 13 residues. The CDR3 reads CSSSLGRGDGYTF. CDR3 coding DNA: TGTTCCAGCAGCTTAGGCAGGGGCGATGGCTACACCTTC.

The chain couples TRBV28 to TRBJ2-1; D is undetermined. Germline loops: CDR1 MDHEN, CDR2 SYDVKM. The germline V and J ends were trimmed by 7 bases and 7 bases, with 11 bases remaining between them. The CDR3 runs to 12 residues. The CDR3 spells CASNQVVNEQFF. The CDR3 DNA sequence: TGTGCCAGCAATCAGGTTGTGAATGAGCAGTTCTTC.

The CDR3 coding sequence is TGTGCCAGCAGCTTAGCGCCCGGGACTAGCGGGAGGGCCGCCTACAATGAGCAGTTCTTC. It is translated as CASSLAPGTSGRAAYNEQFF. The rearrangement uses TRBV7-7 and TRBJ2-1; 16 nucleotides agree with TRBD2. CDR3 size: 20 residues. CDR1 is SSHAT and CDR2 is FNYEAQ in the germline V gene (reference sequence). The trim removed 0 bases at V and 2 bases at J, leaving 7 bases unmatched.

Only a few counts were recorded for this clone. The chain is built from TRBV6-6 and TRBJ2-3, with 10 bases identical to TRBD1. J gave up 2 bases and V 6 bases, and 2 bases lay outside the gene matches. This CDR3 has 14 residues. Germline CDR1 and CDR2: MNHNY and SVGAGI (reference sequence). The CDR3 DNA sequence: TGTGCCAGCAGGGGGACAGGGGACACAGATACGCAGTATTTT. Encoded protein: CASRGTGDTDTQYF.

CDR3 in amino acids: CASSTYSGRDADEQFF. The CDR3 nucleotides read TGTGCCAGCAGCACCTATAGCGGGAGGGACGCGGATGAGCAGTTCTTC. This chain links TRBV5-6 with TRBJ2-1, with 11 bases that match TRBD2. Germline V CDR1 and CDR2: SGHDT, YYEEEE. This CDR3 contains 16 residues. V lost 4 bases and J lost 8; bases outside the gene matches: 11. Together with reference TRBV5-6 and TRBJ2-1, the CDR3 gives the full variable domain: DAGVTQSPTHLIKTRGQQVTLRCSPKSGHDTVSWYQQALGQGPQFIFQYYEEEERQRGNFPDRFSGHQFPNYSSELNVNALLLGDSALYLCASSTYSGRDADEQFFGPGTRLTVL.

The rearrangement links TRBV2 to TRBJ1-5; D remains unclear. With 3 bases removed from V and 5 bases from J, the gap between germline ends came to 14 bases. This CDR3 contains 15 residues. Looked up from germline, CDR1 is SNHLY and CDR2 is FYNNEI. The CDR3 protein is CASSDFRVPHQPQHF. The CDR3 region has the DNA TGTGCCAGCAGTGACTTCCGCGTTCCACATCAGCCCCAGCATTTT.

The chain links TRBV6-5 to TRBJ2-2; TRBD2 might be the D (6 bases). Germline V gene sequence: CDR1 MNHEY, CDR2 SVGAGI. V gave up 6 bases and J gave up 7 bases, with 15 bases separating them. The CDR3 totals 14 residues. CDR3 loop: CASSLGLPGGELFF. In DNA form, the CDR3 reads TGTGCCAGCAGCTTGGGACTCCCCGGCGGGGAGCTGTTTTTT.

CDR3 region: CASSFLRGGGNTIYF. The CDR3 coding sequence is TGTGCCAGCAGCTTCCTCAGAGGCGGAGGAAACACCATATATTTT. This chain links TRBV11-2 with TRBJ1-3; D is unresolved. The V gene's germline CDR1 is SGHAT and CDR2 FQNNGV. Trimming pared 3 bases from V and 4 bases from J, leaving 13 bases between. This CDR3 region has 15 residues.

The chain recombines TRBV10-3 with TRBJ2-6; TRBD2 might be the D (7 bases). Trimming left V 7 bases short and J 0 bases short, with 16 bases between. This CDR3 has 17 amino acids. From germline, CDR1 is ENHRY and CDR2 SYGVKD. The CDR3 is CAITRGARGSGANVLTF. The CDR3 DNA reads TGTGCCATCACCCGGGGGGCAAGGGGCTCTGGGGCCAACGTCCTGACTTTC.

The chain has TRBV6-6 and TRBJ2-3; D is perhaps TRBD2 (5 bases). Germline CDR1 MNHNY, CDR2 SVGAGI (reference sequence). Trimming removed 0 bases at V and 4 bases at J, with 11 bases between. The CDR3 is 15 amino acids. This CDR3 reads CASSYSSPGADTQYF. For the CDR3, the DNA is TGTGCCAGCAGTTACTCGTCGCCCGGGGCAGATACGCAGTATTTT.

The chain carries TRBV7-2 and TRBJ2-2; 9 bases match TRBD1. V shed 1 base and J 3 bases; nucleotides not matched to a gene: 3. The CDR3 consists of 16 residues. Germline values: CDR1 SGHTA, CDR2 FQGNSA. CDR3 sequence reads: CASSLGRDRDTGELFF. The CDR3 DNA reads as TGTGCCAGCAGCTTAGGCCGGGACAGGGACACCGGGGAGCTGTTTTTT.

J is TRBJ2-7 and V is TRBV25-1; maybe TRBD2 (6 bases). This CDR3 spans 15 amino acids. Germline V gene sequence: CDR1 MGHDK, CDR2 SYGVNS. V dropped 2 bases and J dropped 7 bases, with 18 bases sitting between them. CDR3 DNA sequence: TGTGCCAGCAGTGAACCTTTGACGGGGGTAGGGGAGCAGTACTTC. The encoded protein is CASSEPLTGVGEQYF.

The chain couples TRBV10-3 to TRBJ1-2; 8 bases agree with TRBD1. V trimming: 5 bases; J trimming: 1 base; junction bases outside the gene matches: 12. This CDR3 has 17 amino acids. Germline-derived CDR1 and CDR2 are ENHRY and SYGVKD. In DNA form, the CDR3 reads TGTGCCATCAGTAGCGCGATTTGGGGGACAGGTAACTATGGCTACACCTTC. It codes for CAISSAIWGTGNYGYTF.

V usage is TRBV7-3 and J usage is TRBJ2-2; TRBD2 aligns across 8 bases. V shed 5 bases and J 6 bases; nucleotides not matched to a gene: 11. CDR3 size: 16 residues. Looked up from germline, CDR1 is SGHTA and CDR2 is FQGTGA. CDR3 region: CASSPSGAGVAGELFF. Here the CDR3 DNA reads TGTGCCAGCAGCCCCTCAGGAGCGGGAGTTGCCGGGGAGCTGTTTTTT. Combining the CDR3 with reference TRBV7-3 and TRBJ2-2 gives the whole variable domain GAGVSQTPSNKVTEKGKYVELRCDPISGHTALYWYRQSLGQGPEFLIYFQGTGAADDSGLPNDRFFAVRPEGSVSTLKIQRTERGDSAVYLCASSPSGAGVAGELFFGEGSRLTVL.

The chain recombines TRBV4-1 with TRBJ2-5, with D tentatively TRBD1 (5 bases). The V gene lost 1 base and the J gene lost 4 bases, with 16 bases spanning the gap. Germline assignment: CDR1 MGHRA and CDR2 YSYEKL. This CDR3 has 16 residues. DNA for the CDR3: TGCGCCAGCAGCCAAGCCTCAGGGATAGGAACAGAGACCCAGTACTTC. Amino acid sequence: CASSQASGIGTETQYF.

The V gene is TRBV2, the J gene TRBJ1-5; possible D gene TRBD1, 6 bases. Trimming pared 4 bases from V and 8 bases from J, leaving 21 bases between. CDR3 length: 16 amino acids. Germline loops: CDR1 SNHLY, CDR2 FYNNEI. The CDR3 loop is CASSALRGTLGKPQHF. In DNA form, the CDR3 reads TGTGCCAGCAGTGCCCTAAGGGGGACCCTGGGGAAGCCCCAGCATTTT.

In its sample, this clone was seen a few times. The CDR3 loop reads CSVVEGMWNQPQHF. In nucleotides, the CDR3 is TGCAGCGTTGTGGAGGGAATGTGGAATCAGCCCCAGCATTTT. The genes are TRBV29-1 and TRBJ1-5; D is ambiguous. This CDR3 region has 14 residues. V lost 4 bases and J lost 4, with 14 bases in between. Germline V gene sequence: CDR1 SQVTM, CDR2 ANQGSEA.

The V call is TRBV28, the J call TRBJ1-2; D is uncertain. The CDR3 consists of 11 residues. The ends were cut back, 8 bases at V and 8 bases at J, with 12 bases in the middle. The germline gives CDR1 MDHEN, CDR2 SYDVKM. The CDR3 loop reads CASSISWGYTF. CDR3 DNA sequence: TGTGCCAGCTCTATTTCGTGGGGCTACACCTTC.

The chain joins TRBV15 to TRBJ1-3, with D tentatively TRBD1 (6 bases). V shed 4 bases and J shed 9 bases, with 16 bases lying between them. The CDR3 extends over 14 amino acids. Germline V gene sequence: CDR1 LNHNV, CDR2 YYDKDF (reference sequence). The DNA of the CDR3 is TGTGCCACCAGCACAAACACGGACAGCGGCACCATATATTTT. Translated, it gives CATSTNTDSGTIYF.

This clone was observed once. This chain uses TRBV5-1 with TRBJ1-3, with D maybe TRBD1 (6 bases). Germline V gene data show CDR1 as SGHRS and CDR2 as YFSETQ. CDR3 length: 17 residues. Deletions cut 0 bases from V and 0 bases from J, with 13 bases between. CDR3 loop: CASSLAQGTPSGNTIYF. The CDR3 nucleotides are TGCGCCAGCAGCTTGGCTCAGGGGACCCCCTCTGGAAACACCATATATTTT.

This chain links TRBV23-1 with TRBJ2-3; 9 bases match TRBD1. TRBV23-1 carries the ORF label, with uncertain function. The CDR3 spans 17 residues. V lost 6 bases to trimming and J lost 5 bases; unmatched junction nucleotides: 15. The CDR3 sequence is CASSPQSPGTGKDTQYF. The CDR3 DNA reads TGCGCCAGCAGCCCCCAGAGCCCCGGGACAGGGAAAGATACGCAGTATTTT.

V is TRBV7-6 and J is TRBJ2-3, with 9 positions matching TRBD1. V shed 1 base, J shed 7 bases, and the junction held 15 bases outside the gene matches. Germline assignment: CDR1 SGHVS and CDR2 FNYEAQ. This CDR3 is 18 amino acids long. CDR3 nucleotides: TGTGCCAGCAGCTTAGTACGTGGGACAGGGCAGGTACTAAATACGCAGTATTTT. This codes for CASSLVRGTGQVLNTQYF.

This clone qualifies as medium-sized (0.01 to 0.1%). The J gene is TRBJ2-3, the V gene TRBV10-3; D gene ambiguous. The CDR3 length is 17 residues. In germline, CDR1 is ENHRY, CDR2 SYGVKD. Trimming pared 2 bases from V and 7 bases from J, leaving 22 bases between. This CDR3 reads CAISENPSSNFVNTQYF. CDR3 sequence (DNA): TGTGCCATCAGTGAGAACCCCTCCTCTAACTTCGTAAATACGCAGTATTTT.

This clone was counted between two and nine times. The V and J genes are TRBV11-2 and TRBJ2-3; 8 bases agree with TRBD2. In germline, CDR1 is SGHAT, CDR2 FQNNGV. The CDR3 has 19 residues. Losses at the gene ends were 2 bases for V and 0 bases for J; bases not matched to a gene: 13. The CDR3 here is CASSLRTSGVGASTDTQYF. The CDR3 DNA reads TGTGCCAGCAGCTTACGCACTAGCGGAGTGGGGGCTAGCACAGATACGCAGTATTTT.

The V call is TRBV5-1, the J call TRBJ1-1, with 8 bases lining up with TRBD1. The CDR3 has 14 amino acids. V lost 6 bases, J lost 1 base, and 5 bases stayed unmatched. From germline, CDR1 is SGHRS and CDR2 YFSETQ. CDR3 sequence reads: CASTPGTGNTEAFF. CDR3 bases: TGCGCCAGCACGCCAGGGACAGGGAACACTGAAGCTTTCTTT.

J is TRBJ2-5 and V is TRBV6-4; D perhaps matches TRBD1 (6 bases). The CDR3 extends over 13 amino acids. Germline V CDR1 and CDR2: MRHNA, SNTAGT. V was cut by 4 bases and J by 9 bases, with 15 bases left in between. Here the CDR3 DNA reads TGTGCCAGCAGTGTAAACAGGGACGAGGCCCAGTACTTC. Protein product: CASSVNRDEAQYF.

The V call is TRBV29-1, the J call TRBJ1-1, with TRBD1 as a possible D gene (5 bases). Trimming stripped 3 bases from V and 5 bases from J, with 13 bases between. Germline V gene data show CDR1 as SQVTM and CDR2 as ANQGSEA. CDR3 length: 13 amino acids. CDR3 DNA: TGCAGCGTTGACAGGGCGGGAGGGACTGAAGCTTTCTTT. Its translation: CSVDRAGGTEAFF.

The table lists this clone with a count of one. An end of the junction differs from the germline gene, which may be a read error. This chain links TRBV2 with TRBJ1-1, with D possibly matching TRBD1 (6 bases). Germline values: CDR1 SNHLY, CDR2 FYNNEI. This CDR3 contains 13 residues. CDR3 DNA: TGTGCCAGCAGAGAAGCAGGGGAGGGTGAAGCTTTCTTT. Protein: CASREAGEGEAFF. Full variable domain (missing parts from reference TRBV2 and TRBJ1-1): EPEVTQTPSHQVTQMGQEVILRCVPISNHLYFYWYRQILGQKVEFLVSFYNNEISEKSEIFDDQFSVERPDGSNFTLKIRSTKLEDSAMYFCASREAGEGEAFFGQGTRLTVV.